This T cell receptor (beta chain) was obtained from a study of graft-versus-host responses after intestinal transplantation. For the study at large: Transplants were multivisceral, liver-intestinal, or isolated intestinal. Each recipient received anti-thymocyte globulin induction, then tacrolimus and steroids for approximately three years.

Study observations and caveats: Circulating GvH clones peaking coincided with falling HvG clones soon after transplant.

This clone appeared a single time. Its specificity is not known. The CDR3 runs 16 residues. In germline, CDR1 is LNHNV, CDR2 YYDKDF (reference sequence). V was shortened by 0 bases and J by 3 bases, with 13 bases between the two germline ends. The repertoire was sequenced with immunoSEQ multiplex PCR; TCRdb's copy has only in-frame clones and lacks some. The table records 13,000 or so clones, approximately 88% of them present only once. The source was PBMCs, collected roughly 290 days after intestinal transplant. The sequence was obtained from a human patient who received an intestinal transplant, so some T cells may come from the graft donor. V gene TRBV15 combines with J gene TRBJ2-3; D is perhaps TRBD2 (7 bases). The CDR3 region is CATSRDWGGWTDTQYF. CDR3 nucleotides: TGTGCCACCAGCAGAGATTGGGGGGGCTGGACAGATACGCAGTATTTT.